These 14 T cell receptor beta chains came from one sample sequenced in a study of blood T cell repertoires in COVID-19. Sequencing used immunoSEQ multiplex PCR; TCRdb keeps in-frame clones, though not all of them. The sample shows just under 90,000 clones, approximately 79% of them seen only once. The sequencing sample was made of peripheral blood. Receptor source: a woman older than 75 with acute or convalescent COVID-19.

For this clone: The same CDR3 arises from other DNA sequences in this sample as well. This chain joins TRBV20-1 and TRBJ1-2; a weak D match, TRBD1 (6 bases). Looked up from germline, CDR1 is DFQATT and CDR2 is SNEGSKA (reference sequence). The CDR3 contains 15 residues. V lost 3 bases to trimming and J lost 6 bases, with 20 bases between them. The CDR3 protein is CSASNTAGVYNGYTF. The CDR3 DNA follows: TGCAGTGCTAGTAATACGGCAGGGGTTTATAATGGCTACACCTTC.

This sequence joins TRBV7-3 and TRBJ1-5, with 10 bases lining up with TRBD1. With 3 bases clipped from V and 7 bases from J, the junction kept 0 bases outside the gene matches. The length of the CDR3 is 13 residues. Germline loops: CDR1 SGHTA, CDR2 FQGTGA. The CDR3 DNA sequence: TGTGCCAGCAGCTTGGACAGGGGGCAGCCCCAGCATTTT. Its protein product is CASSLDRGQPQHF.

The chain combines TRBV20-1 with TRBJ1-2; no reliable D call. Germline CDR1 DFQATT, CDR2 SNEGSKA (reference sequence). The CDR3 length is 14 residues. Trimming cost V 3 bases and J 4 bases, with 15 bases left between them. The CDR3 DNA sequence: TGCAGTGCTAGTGAAACTGAGCGCCTCTATGGCTACACCTTC. This encodes CSASETERLYGYTF.

The V call is TRBV18, the J call TRBJ1-6; TRBD1 matches 8 bases. This CDR3 has 15 amino acids. Germline V gene sequence: CDR1 KGHSH, CDR2 LQKENI. V trimming: 4 bases; J trimming: 7 bases; junction bases outside the gene matches: 6. The CDR3 nucleotides read TGTGCCAGCTCACTTTGGGACAGGCAGAATTCACCCCTCCACTTT. Protein product: CASSLWDRQNSPLHF.

The rearrangement uses TRBV6-5 and TRBJ2-5; D gene ambiguous. Trimming removed 5 bases from V and 2 bases from J, with 6 bases in between. This CDR3 spans 12 amino acids. Germline assignment: CDR1 MNHEY and CDR2 SVGAGI. CDR3 nucleotide sequence: TGTGCCAGCAGTACCAGGCAAGAGACCCAGTACTTC. Protein: CASSTRQETQYF.

The chain has TRBV2 and TRBJ2-3; 8 bases fit TRBD1. This CDR3 comprises 16 residues. CDR1 SNHLY and CDR2 FYNNEI come from the germline V gene. Losses at the gene ends were 7 bases for V and 2 bases for J; bases not matched to a gene: 11. CDR3 coding DNA: TGTGCCAGCACCATATCCGGACAGGGATTCACAGATACGCAGTATTTT. Translation gives CASTISGQGFTDTQYF. Supplemented by reference TRBV2 and TRBJ2-3, the full variable domain reads EPEVTQTPSHQVTQMGQEVILRCVPISNHLYFYWYRQILGQKVEFLVSFYNNEISEKSEIFDDQFSVERPDGSNFTLKIRSTKLEDSAMYFCASTISGQGFTDTQYFGPGTRLTVL.

The sample holds many counts of this clone. The chain recombines TRBV29-1 with TRBJ2-2, with 7 bases lining up with TRBD2. Losses at the gene ends were 5 bases for V and 6 bases for J; bases not matched to a gene: 12. Germline CDR1 is SQVTM and CDR2 is ANQGSEA. This CDR3 is 15 amino acids long. The CDR3 coding sequence is TGCAGCGTTCCGTACGGCAGCGGGGACGCCGGGGAGCTGTTTTTT. Its translation: CSVPYGSGDAGELFF.

J is TRBJ1-1 and V is TRBV11-1; D uncertain. Germline V gene lookup returns CDR1 SGHAT and CDR2 FQDESV (reference sequence). The CDR3 sequence is 16 residues long. Trimming pared 1 base from V and 1 base from J, leaving 13 bases between. DNA of the CDR3: TGTGCCAGCAGCTTAGGCAAGTGGAGGACGAACACTGAAGCTTTCTTT. Translation gives CASSLGKWRTNTEAFF.

CDR3 sequence: CASSPQVGNQPQHF. The CDR3 DNA reads as TGTGCCAGCAGTCCTCAGGTAGGCAATCAGCCCCAGCATTTT. The chain combines TRBV7-2 with TRBJ1-5; unclear D gene. The CDR3 is made up of 14 amino acids. CDR1 is SGHTA, CDR2 FQGNSA, per germline. Between the trimmed V and J ends, which lost 6 bases and 2 bases, there was a span of 11 bases. The full variable domain, in which reference TRBV7-2 and TRBJ1-5 provide the parts outside the CDR3, is GAGVSQSPSNKVTEKGKDVELRCDPISGHTALYWYRQSLGQGLEFLIYFQGNSAPDKSGLPSDRFSAERTGGSVSTLTIQRTQQEDSAVYLCASSPQVGNQPQHFGDGTRLSIL.

V gene TRBV24-1 combines with J gene TRBJ2-1, with D tentatively TRBD2 (6 bases). The CDR3 extends over 17 amino acids. CDR1 is KGHDR and CDR2 is SFDVKD in the germline V gene. The V gene lost 4 bases and the J gene lost 11 bases, with 26 bases spanning the gap. The DNA for the CDR3 is TGTGCCACCAGTGACTCAGCCGGGAGATCCCAATTCGGTAAGCAGTTCTTC. It yields the protein CATSDSAGRSQFGKQFF.

This chain connects TRBV6-1 to TRBJ1-5; 9 bases agree with TRBD1. Germline lookup yields CDR1 MNHNS and CDR2 SASEGT. Unmatched junction bases numbered 6, after V lost 3 bases and J lost 6 bases. The CDR3 spans 15 residues. For the CDR3, the DNA is TGTGCCAGCAGTGAGGGACAGGGTTGGACTCAGCCCCAGCATTTT. It encodes CASSEGQGWTQPQHF.

The chain carries TRBV18 and TRBJ1-6; unclear D gene. Germline-derived CDR1 and CDR2 are KGHSH and LQKENI. The CDR3 is 15 residues long. Trimming removed 2 bases from V and 6 bases from J, with 11 bases in between. The DNA for the CDR3 is TGTGCCAGCTCACCAGGGTTTAGCACTAATTCACCCCTCCACTTT. Protein product: CASSPGFSTNSPLHF.

This clone was observed a single time. The CDR3 loop reads CASSRGLTGDTQYF. The CDR3 nucleotides read TGTGCCAGCAGTCGGGGACTCACGGGGGATACGCAGTATTTT. The chain links TRBV27 to TRBJ2-3; the D gene is possibly TRBD2 (6 bases). The germline CDR1 and CDR2 sequences are MNHEY and SMNVEV (reference sequence). The CDR3 consists of 14 residues. V was trimmed by 5 bases and J by 6 bases, leaving 15 bases between them.

In its sample, this clone was seen a few times. The chain has TRBV7-3 and TRBJ1-2; D uncertain. The V and J ends lost 1 base and 2 bases respectively, with 5 bases between them. The CDR3 has 13 amino acids. Germline CDR1 reads SGHTA; CDR2 reads FQGTGA. CDR3 sequence reads: CASSLRPNYGYTF. CDR3 nucleotide sequence: TGTGCCAGCAGCTTAAGGCCAAACTATGGCTACACCTTC.